The 27 T cell receptor beta chains below all came from one sample that was sequenced in a study of siplizumab effects on memory and regulatory T cells. Measured with immunoSEQ multiplex PCR; TCRdb has only the in-frame clones, and not every one. This sample has about 100,000 clones, with roughly 92% found just once. The sample consisted of Tregs sorted from blood. These receptors were taken from a human donor in good health.

The rearrangement uses TRBV15 and TRBJ2-7; D possibly corresponds to TRBD1 (5 bases). This CDR3 region has 14 residues. Trimming cost V 3 bases and J 2 bases, with 11 bases left between them. The V gene's germline CDR1 is LNHNV and CDR2 YYDKDF (reference sequence). CDR3 DNA: TGTGCCACCAGCAGGTCCACAGGAACCTACGAGCAGTACTTC. Its translation: CATSRSTGTYEQYF.

The genes are TRBV5-1 and TRBJ2-1; D is perhaps TRBD2 (7 bases). Trimming removed 5 bases from V and 4 bases from J, with 19 bases in between. The CDR3 length is 16 residues. Germline V gene data show CDR1 as SGHRS and CDR2 as YFSETQ. CDR3 nucleotides: TGCGCCAGCAGTTCCCCTCGGGGGGCGTTATACAATGAGCAGTTCTTC. It translates to CASSSPRGALYNEQFF. Together with reference TRBV5-1 and TRBJ2-1, the CDR3 gives the full variable domain: KAGVTQTPRYLIKTRGQQVTLSCSPISGHRSVSWYQQTPGQGLQFLFEYFSETQRNKGNFPGRFSGRQFSNSRSEMNVSTLELGDSALYLCASSSPRGALYNEQFFGPGTRLTVL.

The V gene is TRBV11-3, the J gene TRBJ2-1; D is perhaps TRBD1 or TRBD2 (5 bases each). V was cut by 3 bases and J by 8 bases, with 20 bases left in between. The length of the CDR3 is 16 residues. From germline, CDR1 is SGHNT and CDR2 YENEEA. Written as DNA, the CDR3 is TGTGCCAGCAGCTTGGGGGTAGCGCCTACCCGGGATGAGCAGTTCTTC. Amino acid sequence: CASSLGVAPTRDEQFF.

V gene TRBV7-2 combines with J gene TRBJ2-5, with TRBD2 identical over 11 bases. The CDR3 extends over 15 amino acids. V gave up 5 bases and J gave up 5 bases; unmatched junction bases: 7. CDR1 and CDR2 (germline): SGHTA, FQGNSA. CDR3 protein: CASSMTSGIRETQYF. CDR3 nucleotide sequence: TGTGCCAGCAGCATGACTAGCGGGATCAGGGAGACCCAGTACTTC.

The gene calls are TRBV2 and TRBJ1-6; D uncertain. This CDR3 spans 16 amino acids. Trimming took 4 bases from V and 1 from J, leaving 11 bases between them. Germline CDR1 and CDR2: SNHLY and FYNNEI. The CDR3 DNA follows: TGTGCCAGCAGTGCGCGGGTGGGATCCTATAATTCACCCCTCCACTTT. Its translation is CASSARVGSYNSPLHF. The full variable domain, with the rest looked up from reference TRBV2 and TRBJ1-6, is EPEVTQTPSHQVTQMGQEVILRCVPISNHLYFYWYRQILGQKVEFLVSFYNNEISEKSEIFDDQFSVERPDGSNFTLKIRSTKLEDSAMYFCASSARVGSYNSPLHFGNGTRLTVT.

The chain uses TRBV30 and TRBJ2-7; 9 positions match TRBD1. The germline V gene has CDR1 GTSNPN and CDR2 SVGIG (reference sequence). Unmatched junction bases numbered 11, after V lost 1 base and J lost 7 bases. This CDR3 is 15 amino acids long. The CDR3: CAWSGTGTGSKEQYF. Written as DNA, the CDR3 is TGTGCCTGGAGTGGCACCGGGACAGGGTCAAAAGAGCAGTACTTC.

V and J are TRBV7-9 and TRBJ1-4; perhaps TRBD1 as D (6 bases). V was cut by 4 bases and J by 4 bases, with 13 bases left in between. The CDR3 loop spans 15 amino acids. CDR1 and CDR2 from the germline V gene are SEHNR and FQNEAQ (reference sequence). CDR3 nucleotide sequence: TGTGCCAGCAGCTCCAAGACAGGACTTAATGAAAAACTGTTTTTT. It codes for CASSSKTGLNEKLFF.

The J gene is TRBJ2-5, the V gene TRBV5-8, with D maybe TRBD1 (6 bases). V lost 2 bases to trimming and J lost 5 bases, with 16 bases between them. The CDR3 has 15 residues. Germline lookup yields CDR1 SGHTS and CDR2 YDEGEE. The CDR3 DNA reads as TGTGCCAGCAGCTTCCCTCGGGCAGGGGCCGAGACCCAGTACTTC. Protein sequence: CASSFPRAGAETQYF.

The chain carries TRBV5-1 and TRBJ2-1; D assignment may be TRBD1 or TRBD2 (5 bases each). The ends were cut back, 0 bases at V and 3 bases at J, with 7 bases in the middle. The CDR3 length is 14 residues. Germline loops: CDR1 SGHRS, CDR2 YFSETQ. The CDR3 is CASSLGGIYNEQFF. The CDR3 DNA follows: TGCGCCAGCAGCTTGGGGGGGATCTACAATGAGCAGTTCTTC.

The V call is TRBV2, the J call TRBJ2-3; D is uncertain. The germline V and J ends were trimmed by 1 base and 2 bases, with 4 bases remaining between them. The CDR3 length is 13 residues. Germline CDR1 reads SNHLY; CDR2 reads FYNNEI. CDR3 protein: CASSEENTDTQYF. The CDR3 bases are TGTGCCAGCAGTGAAGAAAACACAGATACGCAGTATTTT.

V and J are TRBV10-2 and TRBJ1-2; 8 bases align to TRBD1. Germline CDR1 and CDR2: WSHSY and SAAADI. V gave up 10 bases and J gave up 1 base; unmatched junction bases: 11. This CDR3 contains 15 residues. This chain's CDR3 is CATGQGLLRNYGYTF. DNA of the CDR3: TGCGCCACTGGACAGGGCCTCTTACGTAACTATGGCTACACCTTC.

The rearrangement links TRBV19 to TRBJ2-1; 7 nucleotides match TRBD2. CDR3 length: 16 amino acids. Trimming cost V 1 base and J 7 bases; bases outside gene matches: 10. In germline, CDR1 is LNHDA, CDR2 SQIVND (reference sequence). CDR3 coding DNA: TGTGCCAGTAGTATAGGTATCCGGGTGGGGGGGAATGAGCAGTTCTTC. Translating it yields CASSIGIRVGGNEQFF.

This chain uses TRBV30 with TRBJ1-2; D may be TRBD1 (6 bases). Trimming removed 4 bases from V and 6 bases from J, with 15 bases in between. The CDR3 totals 13 residues. Germline V gene data show CDR1 as GTSNPN and CDR2 as SVGIG (reference sequence). The CDR3 DNA is TGTGCCTGGAACCTCGACAGGAAACATGGCTACACCTTC. Protein sequence: CAWNLDRKHGYTF.

V gene TRBV5-8 combines with J gene TRBJ1-4, with a weak D call TRBD1 (5 bases). The CDR3 sequence is 15 residues long. Germline lookup yields CDR1 SGHTS and CDR2 YDEGEE. The V end lost 4 bases, the J end lost 3 bases, and 13 bases lay between the germline ends. The CDR3 region is CASSRGTAPNEKLFF. CDR3 in DNA: TGTGCCAGCAGCCGGGGGACGGCTCCTAATGAAAAACTGTTTTTT.

This sequence joins TRBV30 and TRBJ1-1; no firm D call. V lost 2 bases and J 4 bases, leaving 8 bases between the germline ends. Germline CDR1 reads GTSNPN; CDR2 reads SVGIG (reference sequence). This CDR3 has 12 amino acids. The CDR3 bases are TGTGCCTGGAGTCTGCGACTCACTGAAGCTTTCTTT. The encoded protein is CAWSLRLTEAFF.

This rearrangement joins TRBV28 to TRBJ1-5, with a weak D call TRBD1 (5 bases). This CDR3 contains 15 residues. The germline CDR1 and CDR2 sequences are MDHEN and SYDVKM. The ends were cut back, 2 bases at V and 2 bases at J, with 10 bases in the middle. The CDR3 DNA reads TGTGCCAGCAGTTTAAGGGGTGTTGGCAATCAGCCCCAGCATTTT. Its translation: CASSLRGVGNQPQHF.

This chain uses TRBV4-1 with TRBJ1-5, with D perhaps TRBD1 (5 bases). V lost 3 bases and J 6 bases, leaving 15 bases between the germline ends. This CDR3 has 15 amino acids. Germline CDR1 MGHRA, CDR2 YSYEKL. The CDR3 loop reads CASSQNQGLSQPQHF. For the CDR3, the DNA is TGCGCCAGCAGCCAGAACCAGGGTCTCAGTCAGCCCCAGCATTTT.

V is TRBV30 and J is TRBJ2-7; D gene unclear. This CDR3 region has 14 residues. Germline V gene sequence: CDR1 GTSNPN, CDR2 SVGIG (reference sequence). The V and J ends lost 3 bases and 2 bases respectively, with 14 bases between them. CDR3 in DNA: TGTGCCTGGAGCCAGGTTGGCCTAACCTACGAGCAGTACTTC. Encoded protein: CAWSQVGLTYEQYF.

The CDR3 DNA follows: TGCGCCAGCAAACAGACCGACACAGATACGCAGTATTTT. Protein product: CASKQTDTDTQYF. The chain joins TRBV4-1 to TRBJ2-3; D unresolved. Germline-derived CDR1 and CDR2 are MGHRA and YSYEKL. This CDR3 has 13 amino acids. The V gene lost 7 bases and the J gene lost 2 bases, with 10 bases spanning the gap.

The chain combines TRBV5-1 with TRBJ2-3; 9 bases map to TRBD1. The CDR3 runs to 15 residues. V shed 4 bases, J shed 1 base, and the junction held 4 bases outside the gene matches. The germline gives CDR1 SGHRS, CDR2 YFSETQ. The CDR3 bases are TGCGCCAGCAGCCTCCGGGACAGGGGCACAGATACGCAGTATTTT. Translating it yields CASSLRDRGTDTQYF.

This clone appeared a single time. This chain connects TRBV4-2 to TRBJ2-1; 7 nucleotides align to TRBD2. Per germline, CDR1 LGHNA and CDR2 YNFKEQ. CDR3 length: 16 amino acids. V lost 2 bases, J lost 2 bases, and 6 bases stayed unmatched. The CDR3: CASSQLPGGPYNEQFF. CDR3 bases: TGTGCCAGCAGCCAACTACCGGGGGGTCCCTACAATGAGCAGTTCTTC.

The chain recombines TRBV5-6 with TRBJ2-7, with 7 bases that match TRBD2. The V segment lost 0 bases and the J segment 1 base; nucleotides outside the gene matches: 1. Germline V gene lookup returns CDR1 SGHDT and CDR2 YYEEEE. The CDR3 totals 14 residues. The CDR3 here is CASSLVGLSYEQYF. The CDR3 coding sequence is TGTGCCAGCAGCTTGGTGGGACTATCCTACGAGCAGTACTTC.

CDR3 bases: TGTGCCAGCAGTGGAGACAGGGCCTTCATGAACACTGAAGCTTTCTTT. As protein: CASSGDRAFMNTEAFF. This sequence joins TRBV27 and TRBJ1-1, with 7 bases identical to TRBD1. V lost 5 bases, J lost 0 bases, and 9 bases stayed unmatched. The V gene's germline CDR1 is MNHEY and CDR2 SMNVEV (reference sequence). This CDR3 is 16 amino acids long.

A few counts support this clone. The CDR3 DNA is TGTGCCAGCAGTTACGGAGGAGAGAACACTGAAGCTTTCTTT. Translating gives CASSYGGENTEAFF. This chain joins TRBV6-5 and TRBJ1-1; D is ambiguous. Trimming pared 2 bases from V and 1 base from J, leaving 8 bases between. Germline lookup yields CDR1 MNHEY and CDR2 SVGAGI. The CDR3 is made up of 14 amino acids.

The genes are TRBV7-9 and TRBJ2-2; possibly TRBD2 for D (5 bases). V gave up 3 bases and J gave up 2 bases, with 7 bases separating them. The CDR3 consists of 14 residues. Germline values: CDR1 SEHNR, CDR2 FQNEAQ (reference sequence). CDR3 region: CASSFRENTGELFF. The CDR3 region has the DNA TGTGCCAGCAGCTTTCGGGAAAACACCGGGGAGCTGTTTTTT.

The V gene is TRBV6-1, the J gene TRBJ1-2; D gene ambiguous. This CDR3 contains 11 residues. Germline CDR1 and CDR2: MNHNS and SASEGT. Trimming took off 7 bases at V and 2 bases at J, with 5 bases between the two ends. CDR3 bases: TGTGCCAGCAAGTACAACTATGGCTACACCTTC. Its protein product is CASKYNYGYTF.

The CDR3 is CATSPRGVGPSYEQYF. DNA for the CDR3: TGTGCCACCAGCCCTCGAGGGGTGGGCCCTTCCTACGAGCAGTACTTC. The genes are TRBV15 and TRBJ2-7; D tentatively reads TRBD1 or TRBD2 (5 bases each). This CDR3 is built from 16 residues. The germline V and J ends were trimmed by 5 bases and 1 base, with 18 bases remaining between them. Germline values: CDR1 LNHNV, CDR2 YYDKDF (reference sequence).